This T cell receptor beta chain originates from a study of control samples from healthy donors and cancer patients (dated by TCRdb to 2020 to 2021). Receptors were amplified or captured by the immunoSEQ multiplex PCR assay. TCRdb provides this immuneACCESS table in a form limited to in-frame rearrangements. Some clones are lacking; in checked studies, under half of them reflect an unresolved V gene, and why the rest are absent is not known. Counted in this sample were roughly 92,000 clones; 86% of them appeared once. Of the sample, roughly 1.2% falls within the top ten clones. For this clone: Its antigen is currently not known. No base quality information exists; no much larger clone differs at one position.

Taken from cysteine to phenylalanine, the CDR3 has 15 residues. Here the CDR3 DNA is all that survives: 45 bases in frame from base 1. Ends trimmed: V by 5 bases, J by 5 bases; bases unmatched to a gene: 9. CDR1 and CDR2 are read off the germline V gene as SGDLS and YYNGEE. The specimen was blood. This chain joins TRBV9 to TRBJ2-1; TRBD2 lines up with 8 middle nucleotides. This clonotype originated in a woman between 50 and 59 years old in good health. CDR3 sequence: CASSFGLAFDNEQFF. The DNA reads TGTGCCAGCAGTTTCGGACTAGCTTTCGACAATGAGCAGTTCTTC.